One and the same sample provided the 31 T cell receptor beta chains below, sequenced in a study of shared clonotypes between healthy human individuals. TCRdb's copy holds only in-frame clones and misses some; the assay was immunoSEQ multiplex PCR. The repertoire consists of about 490,000 clones, with approximately 81% occurring once and the leading ten covering roughly 13%. Material for sequencing was PBMCs. The receptors derive from a woman aged 40 to 50 in good health. Some clones in this sample may be carry-over from other donors' samples.

For this clone: Other DNA sequences in this specimen translate into the identical CDR3. The chain combines TRBV11-2 with TRBJ1-3; D call uncertain. Trimming pared 1 base from V and 0 bases from J, leaving 7 bases between. There are 15 residues in the CDR3. Germline values: CDR1 SGHAT, CDR2 FQNNGV. In DNA form, the CDR3 reads TGTGCCAGCAGCTTAGTAGGGTTCTCTGGAAACACCATATATTTT. Its translation: CASSLVGFSGNTIYF.

A few counts support this clone. The chain combines TRBV28 with TRBJ2-3, with D tentatively TRBD1 (5 bases). CDR3 length equals 14 residues. V gave up 2 bases and J gave up 4 bases, with 10 bases separating them. The V gene's germline CDR1 is MDHEN and CDR2 SYDVKM. The CDR3 DNA follows: TGTGCCAGCAGTTTAATGACAGTCCCAGATACGCAGTATTTT. Translating it yields CASSLMTVPDTQYF.

The chain has TRBV10-2 and TRBJ2-1; 10 nucleotides line up with TRBD2. Germline V gene sequence: CDR1 WSHSY, CDR2 SAAADI. Unmatched junction bases numbered 4, after V lost 2 bases and J lost 0 bases. The CDR3 has 17 amino acids. The CDR3 DNA sequence: TGCGCCAGCAGTGAGAATCAGCGGGGGGGCTCCTACAATGAGCAGTTCTTC. This codes for CASSENQRGGSYNEQFF.

This chain uses TRBV5-1 with TRBJ1-1; D might be TRBD1 (5 bases). Looked up from germline, CDR1 is SGHRS and CDR2 is YFSETQ. The CDR3 extends over 15 amino acids. The V end lost 4 bases, the J end lost 1 base, and 14 bases lay between the germline ends. The CDR3 nucleotides read TGCGCCAGCAGCGTTATTGGACACCAGAACACTGAAGCTTTCTTT. Translating it yields CASSVIGHQNTEAFF.

This clone was seen a single time. The rearrangement uses TRBV7-2 and TRBJ2-7, with no clear D. The CDR3 contains 13 residues. Deletions cut 1 base from V and 6 bases from J, with 10 bases between. Germline V CDR1 and CDR2: SGHTA, FQGNSA. This chain's CDR3 is CASSLVRSSEQYF. CDR3 in DNA: TGTGCCAGCAGCTTAGTCCGGTCCAGCGAGCAGTACTTC.

The chain combines TRBV14 with TRBJ2-7; D is perhaps TRBD1 (6 bases). From germline, CDR1 is SGHDN and CDR2 FVKESK. V was clipped by 10 bases and J by 2 bases, with 15 bases between them. The CDR3 loop spans 13 amino acids. CDR3 nucleotide sequence: TGTGCCACATCCTTCAGGGGTGCCTACGAGCAGTACTTC. Its translation: CATSFRGAYEQYF.

The rearrangement links TRBV9 to TRBJ1-5; D is unresolved. Germline values: CDR1 SGDLS, CDR2 YYNGEE. V gave up 3 bases and J gave up 4 bases, with 5 bases separating them. The CDR3 has 12 residues. The CDR3 nucleotides are TGTGCCAGCAGCGCCAATAATCAGCCCCAGCATTTT. It yields the protein CASSANNQPQHF.

This clone was recorded only once. The rearrangement uses TRBV9 and TRBJ2-7; 8 bases match TRBD1. CDR3 length: 14 residues. The V gene end was trimmed by 4 bases and the J gene end by 3 bases; junction bases not matched to a gene: 6. Germline V gives CDR1 SGDLS, CDR2 YYNGEE. This CDR3 is CASSFGQGGYEQYF. CDR3 bases: TGTGCCAGCAGCTTTGGACAGGGCGGCTACGAGCAGTACTTC.

Concerning this clone itself: A much larger clonotype is one base distant, so this may be a read error. Different DNA sequences within this sample yield the same CDR3. The CDR3 nucleotides read TGTGCCAGCAGTGGCCGACAGGGTGGAGGACTAGCGGGGGAGACACAGTACTTC. It codes for CASSGRQGGGLAGETQYF. J is TRBJ2-5 and V is TRBV6-1; 13 nucleotides match TRBD2. CDR1 and CDR2 from the germline V gene are MNHNS and SASEGT. The CDR3 runs to 18 residues.

DNA of the CDR3: TGTGCCACCAGCAGCGACGGACAGGGGTCGGTGAACACTGAAGCTTTCTTT. Protein product: CATSSDGQGSVNTEAFF. The genes are TRBV15 and TRBJ1-1; 9 bases match TRBD1. The germline V gene has CDR1 LNHNV and CDR2 YYDKDF (reference sequence). V shed 3 bases, J shed 0 bases, and the junction held 8 bases outside the gene matches. The CDR3 runs 17 residues.

This clone was seen at least ten times. J is TRBJ2-6 and V is TRBV12-5, with TRBD1 identical over 7 bases. Germline CDR1 and CDR2: LGHNT and FRNRAP. CDR3 length equals 16 residues. J gave up 2 bases and V 1 base, and 2 bases lay outside the gene matches. CDR3 loop: CASGLEGGPGANVLTF. The CDR3 region has the DNA TGTGCTAGTGGTTTGGAAGGGGGCCCTGGGGCCAACGTCCTGACTTTC.

The V gene is TRBV30, the J gene TRBJ2-7; the D is unclear. The ends were cut back, 2 bases at V and 2 bases at J, with 4 bases in the middle. The CDR3 runs 11 residues. CDR1 is GTSNPN, CDR2 SVGIG, per germline (reference sequence). CDR3 in DNA: TGTGCCTGGAGTACAGCCTACGAGCAGTACTTC. Translation gives CAWSTAYEQYF.

The chain has TRBV27 and TRBJ2-7, with D perhaps matching TRBD1 (5 bases). Germline CDR1 is MNHEY and CDR2 is SMNVEV (reference sequence). Trimming stripped 0 bases from V and 2 bases from J, with 14 bases between. This CDR3 comprises 16 residues. The CDR3 bases are TGTGCCAGCAGTTTATCCCTGCTTGGCAGGGCCTACGAGCAGTACTTC. Protein sequence: CASSLSLLGRAYEQYF.

In the case of this clone: This probably arose from a read error, given a far larger clone one base away. This specimen includes other DNA sequences encoding the same CDR3. The chain combines TRBV18 with TRBJ2-2; D may be TRBD1 (5 bases). Germline lookup yields CDR1 KGHSH and CDR2 LQKENI. This CDR3 has 16 residues. In DNA, the CDR3 is TGTGCCAGCGGTATGACAGACATTGGTAACACTGGGGAGCTGTTTTTT. Amino acid sequence: CASGMTDIGNTGELFF.

The chain links TRBV2 to TRBJ2-7; 7 bases map to TRBD1. Germline CDR1 SNHLY, CDR2 FYNNEI. Trimming cost V 4 bases and J 2 bases; bases outside gene matches: 5. This CDR3 has 14 residues. In DNA, the CDR3 is TGTGCCAGCAGTGCGGTGACAGGGACCTACGAGCAGTACTTC. Its protein product is CASSAVTGTYEQYF.

The rearrangement joins TRBV7-9 to TRBJ2-7, with D perhaps assigned TRBD1 or TRBD2 (7 bases each). V lost 0 bases, J lost 4 bases, and 19 bases lay in between. The CDR3 extends over 17 amino acids. In germline, CDR1 is SEHNR, CDR2 FQNEAQ (reference sequence). CDR3 in DNA: TGTGCCAGCAGCTTAGCGGGAGGGGGCGAAATCATGTACGAGCAGTACTTC. Translation gives CASSLAGGGEIMYEQYF.

In its sample, this clone was seen many times. V gene TRBV18 combines with J gene TRBJ2-1; TRBD2 aligns across 11 bases. The CDR3 length is 18 residues. V shed 2 bases, J shed 7 bases, and the junction held 13 bases outside the gene matches. In germline, CDR1 is KGHSH, CDR2 LQKENI. The CDR3 DNA sequence: TGTGCCAGCTCACCATCCCATCAGTCACTAGCGGGAGTGAATGAGCAGTTCTTC. Its protein product is CASSPSHQSLAGVNEQFF.

The J gene is TRBJ2-7, the V gene TRBV7-2; TRBD2 matches 8 bases. There are 16 residues in the CDR3. Losses at the gene ends were 5 bases for V and 7 bases for J; bases not matched to a gene: 16. CDR1 and CDR2 from the germline V gene are SGHTA and FQGNSA. In nucleotides, the CDR3 is TGTGCCAGCAGCAGGGATACGGCGGGAGGATCTTTGGAGCAGTACTTC. Its translation is CASSRDTAGGSLEQYF.

Worth noting for this clone: The likely explanation is a read error, given a far larger clone one base away. Other DNA sequences in the sample encode the same CDR3. J is TRBJ1-2 and V is TRBV29-1; no definite D call. The length of the CDR3 is 13 residues. Germline loops: CDR1 SQVTM, CDR2 ANQGSEA. The CDR3 DNA follows: TGCAGCGTCGAAGATAGCTCCGTCTATGGCTACACCTTC. Residues: CSVEDSSVYGYTF.

This rearrangement joins TRBV27 to TRBJ2-2; tentatively, D is TRBD1 (6 bases). The V gene's germline CDR1 is MNHEY and CDR2 SMNVEV (reference sequence). Trimming removed 3 bases from V and 4 bases from J, with 18 bases in between. The CDR3 totals 17 residues. The CDR3 sequence: CASSLNSRGSITGELFF. CDR3 sequence (DNA): TGTGCCAGCAGTTTGAATAGCAGGGGAAGTATCACCGGGGAGCTGTTTTTT.

Worth noting for this clone: A far larger clone is off by one base, so a read error is likely. The same CDR3 also results from other DNA sequences found in this sample. The gene calls are TRBV30 and TRBJ2-2, with D perhaps matching TRBD2 (6 bases). CDR1 and CDR2 (germline): GTSNPN, SVGIG (reference sequence). The ends were cut back, 3 bases at V and 3 bases at J, with 8 bases in the middle. The CDR3 has 13 residues. CDR3 DNA: TGTGCCTGGAGGGCGGGGCACACCGGGGAGCTGTTTTTT. Translation: CAWRAGHTGELFF.

This chain uses TRBV7-3 with TRBJ2-1; TRBD2 agrees at 11 bases. This CDR3 comprises 15 residues. The J segment lost 6 bases and the V segment lost 3 bases, leaving 4 bases of the junction unmatched. Germline CDR1 reads SGHTA; CDR2 reads FQGTGA. The CDR3 nucleotides read TGTGCCAGCAGCTTGAGACTAGCGGGACTCAATGAGCAGTTCTTC. It is translated as CASSLRLAGLNEQFF. The full variable domain, with the rest looked up from reference TRBV7-3 and TRBJ2-1, is GAGVSQTPSNKVTEKGKYVELRCDPISGHTALYWYRQSLGQGPEFLIYFQGTGAADDSGLPNDRFFAVRPEGSVSTLKIQRTERGDSAVYLCASSLRLAGLNEQFFGPGTRLTVL.

The chain couples TRBV7-2 to TRBJ2-3; the match to TRBD1 covers 7 bases. V lost 4 bases to trimming and J lost 7 bases; unmatched junction nucleotides: 5. The CDR3 runs to 13 residues. The germline gives CDR1 SGHTA, CDR2 FQGNSA. The CDR3 DNA is TGTGCCAGCAGCTCACTCAGGGGGTATACGCAGTATTTT. This sequence encodes CASSSLRGYTQYF.

This sequence joins TRBV6-4 and TRBJ2-1; TRBD1 or TRBD2 may be the D gene (5 bases each). CDR3 length: 15 residues. V dropped 2 bases and J dropped 8 bases, with 16 bases sitting between them. Per germline, CDR1 MRHNA and CDR2 SNTAGT. The CDR3 DNA reads as TGTGCCAGCAGTGACGAGGGTGGGGGATTGGATGAGCAGTTCTTC. This gives the protein CASSDEGGGLDEQFF.

This clone was seen repeatedly, ten times or more. The sample has other DNA sequences that encode this CDR3 too. The CDR3 sequence is CASSLWSSADTQYF. CDR3 nucleotides: TGCGCCAGCAGCCTCTGGAGTAGCGCAGATACGCAGTATTTT. The rearrangement uses TRBV5-1 and TRBJ2-3; TRBD2 is a possible D gene (5 bases). This CDR3 is built from 14 residues. Trimming pared 4 bases from V and 4 bases from J, leaving 13 bases between. CDR1 and CDR2 from the germline V gene are SGHRS and YFSETQ.

The rearrangement uses TRBV27 and TRBJ2-3, with D possibly being TRBD1 (6 bases). Per the germline V gene, CDR1 is MNHEY and CDR2 is SMNVEV (reference sequence). The CDR3 length is 15 residues. V was shortened by 5 bases and J by 2 bases, with 14 bases between the two germline ends. The CDR3 spells CASSVRGWDTDTQYF. DNA for the CDR3: TGTGCCAGCAGTGTCAGGGGTTGGGACACAGATACGCAGTATTTT.

The chain uses TRBV5-1 and TRBJ2-5, with D possibly matching TRBD1 (6 bases). V was cut by 3 bases and J by 0 bases, with 9 bases left in between. Germline values: CDR1 SGHRS, CDR2 YFSETQ. This CDR3 is built from 14 residues. CDR3 amino acids: CASSSDSNQETQYF. DNA of the CDR3: TGCGCCAGCAGCTCGGACAGTAACCAAGAGACCCAGTACTTC.

As concerns this clone: A far larger clone differs by one base, so this is likely a read error. Since the CDR3 does not end with the conserved phenylalanine or tryptophan, this likely comes from a read error. In the same sample, other DNA sequences code for this CDR3. V is TRBV30 and J is TRBJ2-6; 7 bases fit TRBD1. CDR1 is GTSNPN and CDR2 is SVGIG in the germline V gene (reference sequence). The V gene end was trimmed by 5 bases and the J gene end by 0 bases; junction bases not matched to a gene: 4. The CDR3 covers 15 residues. CDR3 loop: CAWGTDLSGANVLTL. CDR3 DNA sequence: TGTGCCTGGGGGACAGACCTCTCTGGGGCCAACGTCCTGACTTTA.

This CDR3 is CASRPGYSNYGYTF. CDR3 coding DNA: TGCGCCAGCAGACCGGGTTATAGTAACTATGGCTACACCTTC. The gene calls are TRBV5-1 and TRBJ1-2, with D hard to call. Trimming removed 5 bases at V and 1 base at J, with 12 bases between. Germline values: CDR1 SGHRS, CDR2 YFSETQ. This CDR3 spans 14 amino acids.

About this clone itself: A read error is likely here: a far larger clone is one base away. The chain links TRBV4-1 to TRBJ1-4; D is unclear. Trimming took off 4 bases at V and 4 bases at J, with 10 bases between the two ends. CDR1 is MGHRA and CDR2 is YSYEKL in the germline V gene. CDR3 length: 14 residues. CDR3 amino acids: CASSLGSGNEKLFF. The CDR3 DNA sequence: TGCGCCAGCAGCCTCGGAAGTGGTAATGAAAAACTGTTTTTT.

The chain recombines TRBV11-2 with TRBJ1-1, with D tentatively TRBD1 (5 bases). The CDR3 is 14 amino acids. V gave up 4 bases and J gave up 3 bases, with 12 bases separating them. Germline assignment: CDR1 SGHAT and CDR2 FQNNGV. Here the CDR3 DNA reads TGTGCCAGCAGCTACTCCGCCAGGGACACTGAAGCTTTCTTT. Protein product: CASSYSARDTEAFF.